Listed below are T cell receptor beta chains from one sample, sequenced in a study of STAT3 mutations in large granular lymphocyte leukemia. Libraries were prepared by immunoSEQ multiplex PCR; TCRdb keeps only in-frame clonotypes and omits some of them. The sample contains approximately 6,200 clones, 77% of which appear only once. The specimen sequenced was peripheral blood mononuclear cells. These receptors originate from a man aged 35 to 55 with T-cell large granular lymphocyte leukemia. Some clones in this sample may be carry-over from other donors' samples. The CDR3 runs from the conserved cysteine through the conserved F or W. The D gene is left open where the match is weak. The size entry is marked missing in some rows and otherwise reads once, few, many or a size class.

-	-	TRBV5-6	TRBJ1-2	CASSLAVERNYGYTF	TGTGCCAGCAGCTTGGCAGTAGAACGGAACTATGGCTACACCTTC
-	-	TRBV29-1	TRBJ2-2	CSVGGLGADTGELFF	TGCAGCGTTGGGGGGTTGGGAGCGGACACCGGGGAGCTGTTTTTT
-	-	TRBV2	TRBJ1-5	CASSVEGVVGNQPQHF	TGTGCCAGCAGTGTCGAGGGGGTCGTTGGCAATCAGCCCCAGCATTTT
-	-	TRBV29-1	TRBJ2-3	CSVAGSQTDTQYF	TGCAGCGTTGCGGGCAGTCAGACAGATACGCAGTATTTT
-	-	TRBV4-3	TRBJ1-1	CASSQVWTGDTEAFF	TGCGCCAGCAGCCAAGTTTGGACGGGAGACACTGAAGCTTTCTTT
-	-	TRBV7-6	TRBJ1-5	CASSPLGPQSNQPQHF	TGTGCCAGCAGCCCTCTAGGCCCCCAGAGCAATCAGCCCCAGCATTTT
-	medium-sized	TRBV27	TRBJ2-3	CASSVRQGYDTQYF	TGTGCCAGCAGTGTACGTCAGGGGTACGACACGCAGTATTTT
TRBD1	few	TRBV4-1	TRBJ1-2	CASSPGDRGLDYGYTF	TGCGCCAGCAGCCCCGGGGACAGGGGGCTGGACTATGGCTACACCTTC
TRBD1	-	TRBV19	TRBJ1-1	CASTPGGWNTEAFF	TGTGCCAGTACCCCAGGGGGCTGGAACACTGAAGCTTTCTTT
-	few	TRBV30	TRBJ2-6	CAWARTGNSGANVLTF	TGTGCCTGGGCGAGGACGGGAAACTCTGGGGCCAACGTCCTGACTTTC